This T cell receptor (beta chain) emerged from a study of early T cells in non-severe SARS-CoV-2 infection. Study-level background: Unsorted whole blood bulk RNA was sequenced, with unpaired chains.

Looked up from germline, CDR1 is SGHAT and CDR2 is FQNNGV. The length of the CDR3 is 15 residues. The V and J ends lost 1 base and 9 bases respectively, with 16 bases between them. This clonotype has just a few counts. As part of library construction, unique molecular identifiers were attached to individual cDNA molecules. TCRdb itself ran the 5' RACE reads through MiXCR, one entry per CDR3 protein. The sample has around 33,000 distinct CDR3 sequences; over 4.5% are singletons. The chain couples TRBV11-2 to TRBJ2-1; D is perhaps TRBD1 or TRBD2 (5 bases each). This clonotype was sampled from an adult who was a healthcare worker with PCR-confirmed SARS-CoV-2 infection or an uninfected control (not recorded which). The source material was whole blood. This CDR3 is CASSLGLATQGEQFF. CDR3 nucleotide sequence: TGTGCCAGCAGCTTAGGGCTAGCCACCCAGGGTGAGCAGTTCTTC.